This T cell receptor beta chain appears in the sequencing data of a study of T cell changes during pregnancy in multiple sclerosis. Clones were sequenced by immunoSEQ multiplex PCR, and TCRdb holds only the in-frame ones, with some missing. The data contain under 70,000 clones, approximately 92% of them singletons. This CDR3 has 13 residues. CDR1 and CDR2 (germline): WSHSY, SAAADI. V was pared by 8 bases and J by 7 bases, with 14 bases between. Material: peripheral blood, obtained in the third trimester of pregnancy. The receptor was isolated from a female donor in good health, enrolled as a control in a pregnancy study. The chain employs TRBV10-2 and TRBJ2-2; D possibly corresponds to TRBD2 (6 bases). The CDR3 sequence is CASRLGVGGELFF. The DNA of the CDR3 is TGCGCCAGCCGACTAGGCGTTGGCGGGGAGCTGTTTTTT.